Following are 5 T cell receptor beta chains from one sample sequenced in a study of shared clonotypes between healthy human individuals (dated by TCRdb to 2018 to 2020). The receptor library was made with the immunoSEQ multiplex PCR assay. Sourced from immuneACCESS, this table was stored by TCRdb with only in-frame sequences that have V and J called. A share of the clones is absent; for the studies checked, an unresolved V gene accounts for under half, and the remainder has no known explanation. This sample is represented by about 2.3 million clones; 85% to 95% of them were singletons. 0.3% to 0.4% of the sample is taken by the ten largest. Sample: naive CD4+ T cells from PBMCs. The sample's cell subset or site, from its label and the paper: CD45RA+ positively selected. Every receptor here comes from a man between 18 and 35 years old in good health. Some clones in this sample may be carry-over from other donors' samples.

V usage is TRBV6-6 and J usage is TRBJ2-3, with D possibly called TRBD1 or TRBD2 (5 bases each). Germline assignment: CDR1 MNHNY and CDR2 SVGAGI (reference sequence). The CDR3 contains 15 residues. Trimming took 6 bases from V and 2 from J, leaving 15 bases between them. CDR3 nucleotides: TGTGCCAGCAGCGACACCACGGGACCCACAGATACGCAGTATTTT. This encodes CASSDTTGPTDTQYF.

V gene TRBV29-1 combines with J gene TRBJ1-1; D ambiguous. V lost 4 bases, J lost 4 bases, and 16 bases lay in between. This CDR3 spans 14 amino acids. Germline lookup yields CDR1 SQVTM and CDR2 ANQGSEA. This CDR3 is CSVGWAGGGTEAFF. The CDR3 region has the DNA TGCAGCGTTGGTTGGGCGGGTGGTGGCACTGAAGCTTTCTTT. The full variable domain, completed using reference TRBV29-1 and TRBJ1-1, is SAVISQKPSRDICQRGTSLTIQCQVDSQVTMMFWYRQQPGQSLTLIATANQGSEATYESGFVIDKFPISRPNLTFSTLTVSNMSPEDSSIYLCSVGWAGGGTEAFFGQGTRLTVV.

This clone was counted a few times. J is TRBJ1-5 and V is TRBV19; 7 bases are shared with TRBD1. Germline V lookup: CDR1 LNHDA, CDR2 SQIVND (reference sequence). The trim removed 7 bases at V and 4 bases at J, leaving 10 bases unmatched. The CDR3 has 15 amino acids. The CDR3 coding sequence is TGTGCCAGTACCATGAGGGGGACAGCGAATCAGCCCCAGCATTTT. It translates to CASTMRGTANQPQHF.

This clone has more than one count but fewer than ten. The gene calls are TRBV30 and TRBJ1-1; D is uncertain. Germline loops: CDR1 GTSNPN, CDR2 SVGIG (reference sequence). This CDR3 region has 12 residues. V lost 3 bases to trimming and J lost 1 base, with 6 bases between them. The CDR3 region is CAWRDGNTEAFF. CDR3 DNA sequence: TGTGCCTGGAGGGACGGGAACACTGAAGCTTTCTTT.

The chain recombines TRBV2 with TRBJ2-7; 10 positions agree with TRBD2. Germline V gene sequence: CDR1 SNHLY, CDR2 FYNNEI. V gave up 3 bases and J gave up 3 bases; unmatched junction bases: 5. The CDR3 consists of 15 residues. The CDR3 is CASSDLASGGYEQYF. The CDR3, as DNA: TGTGCCAGCAGTGATTTGGCTAGCGGGGGCTACGAGCAGTACTTC.